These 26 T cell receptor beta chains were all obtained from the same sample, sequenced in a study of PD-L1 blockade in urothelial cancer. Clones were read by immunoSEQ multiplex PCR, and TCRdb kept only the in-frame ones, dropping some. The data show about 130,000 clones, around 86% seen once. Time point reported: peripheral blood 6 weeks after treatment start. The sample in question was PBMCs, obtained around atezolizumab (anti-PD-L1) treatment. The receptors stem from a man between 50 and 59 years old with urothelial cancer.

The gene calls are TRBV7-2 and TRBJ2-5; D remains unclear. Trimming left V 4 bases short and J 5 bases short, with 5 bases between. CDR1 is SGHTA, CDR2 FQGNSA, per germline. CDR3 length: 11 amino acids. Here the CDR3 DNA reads TGTGCCAGCAGCTCACGGGAGACCCAGTACTTC. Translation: CASSSRETQYF. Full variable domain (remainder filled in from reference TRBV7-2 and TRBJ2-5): GAGVSQSPSNKVTEKGKDVELRCDPISGHTALYWYRQSLGQGLEFLIYFQGNSAPDKSGLPSDRFSAERTGGSVSTLTIQRTQQEDSAVYLCASSSRETQYFGPGTRLLVL.

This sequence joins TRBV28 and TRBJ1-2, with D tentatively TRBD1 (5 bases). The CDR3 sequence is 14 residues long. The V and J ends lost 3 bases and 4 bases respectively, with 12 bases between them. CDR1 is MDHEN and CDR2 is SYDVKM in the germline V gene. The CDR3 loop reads CASSFRARVYGYTF. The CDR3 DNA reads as TGTGCCAGCAGTTTCAGAGCCAGGGTCTATGGCTACACCTTC.

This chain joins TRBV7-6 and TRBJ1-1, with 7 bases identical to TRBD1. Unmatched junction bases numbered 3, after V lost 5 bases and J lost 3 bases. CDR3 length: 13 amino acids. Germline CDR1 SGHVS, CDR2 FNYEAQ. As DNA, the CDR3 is TGTGCCAGCAGCGGACAGGCGGACACTGAAGCTTTCTTT. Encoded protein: CASSGQADTEAFF.

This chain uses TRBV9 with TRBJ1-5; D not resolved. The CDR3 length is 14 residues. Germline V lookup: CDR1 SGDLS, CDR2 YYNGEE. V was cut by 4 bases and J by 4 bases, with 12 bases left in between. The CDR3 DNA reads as TGTGCCAGCAGCCTGACCGGGGTAAATCAGCCCCAGCATTTT. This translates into CASSLTGVNQPQHF.

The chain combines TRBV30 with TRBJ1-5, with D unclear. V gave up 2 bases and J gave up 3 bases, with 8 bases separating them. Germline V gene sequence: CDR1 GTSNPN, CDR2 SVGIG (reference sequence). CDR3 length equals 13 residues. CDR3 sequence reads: CAWSRENNQPQHF. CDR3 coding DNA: TGTGCCTGGAGTCGGGAAAACAATCAGCCCCAGCATTTT.

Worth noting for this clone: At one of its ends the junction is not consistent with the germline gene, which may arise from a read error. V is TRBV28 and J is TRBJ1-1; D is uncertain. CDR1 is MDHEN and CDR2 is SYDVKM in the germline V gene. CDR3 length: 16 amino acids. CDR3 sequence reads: CASRLFGGRMDTEAFF. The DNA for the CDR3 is TGTGCCAGCAGATTATTCGGAGGGAGGATGGACACTGAAGCTTTCTTT.

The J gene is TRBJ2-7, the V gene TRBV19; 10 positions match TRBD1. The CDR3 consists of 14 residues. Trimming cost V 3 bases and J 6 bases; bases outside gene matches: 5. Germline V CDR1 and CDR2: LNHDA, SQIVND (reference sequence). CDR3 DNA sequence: TGTGCCAGTAGTATGACAGGGGGCGCCGCCGAGCAGTACTTC. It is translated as CASSMTGGAAEQYF.

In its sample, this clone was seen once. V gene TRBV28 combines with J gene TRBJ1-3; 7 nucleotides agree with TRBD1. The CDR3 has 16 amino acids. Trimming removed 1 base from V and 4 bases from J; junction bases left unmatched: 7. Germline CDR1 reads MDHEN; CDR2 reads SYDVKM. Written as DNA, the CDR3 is TGTGCCAGCAGTTTATTCTCCGACAGGGTCGGAAACACCATATATTTT. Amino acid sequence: CASSLFSDRVGNTIYF.

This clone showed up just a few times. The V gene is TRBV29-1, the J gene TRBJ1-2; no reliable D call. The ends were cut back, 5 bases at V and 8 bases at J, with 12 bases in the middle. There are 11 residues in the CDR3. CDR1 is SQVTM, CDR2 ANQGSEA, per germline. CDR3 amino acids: CSVYNSEGYTF. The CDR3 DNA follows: TGCAGCGTTTATAACTCCGAGGGCTACACCTTC.

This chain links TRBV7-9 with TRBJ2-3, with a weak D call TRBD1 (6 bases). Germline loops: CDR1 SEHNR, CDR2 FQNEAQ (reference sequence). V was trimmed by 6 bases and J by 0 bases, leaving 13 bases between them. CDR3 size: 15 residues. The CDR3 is CASRVGQSSTDTQYF. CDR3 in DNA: TGTGCCAGCAGAGTTGGACAGTCTAGCACAGATACGCAGTATTTT. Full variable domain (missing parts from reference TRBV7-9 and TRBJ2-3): DTGVSQNPRHKITKRGQNVTFRCDPISEHNRLYWYRQTLGQGPEFLTYFQNEAQLEKSRLLSDRFSAERPKGSFSTLEIQRTEQGDSAMYLCASRVGQSSTDTQYFGPGTRLTVL.

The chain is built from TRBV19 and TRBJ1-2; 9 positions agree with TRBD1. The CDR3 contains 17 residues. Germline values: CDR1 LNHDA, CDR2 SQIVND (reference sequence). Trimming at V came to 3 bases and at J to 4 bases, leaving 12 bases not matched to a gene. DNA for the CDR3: TGTGCCAGTAGTATCACCCCCGGACAGGGGCGAGTCTATGGCTACACCTTC. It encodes CASSITPGQGRVYGYTF.

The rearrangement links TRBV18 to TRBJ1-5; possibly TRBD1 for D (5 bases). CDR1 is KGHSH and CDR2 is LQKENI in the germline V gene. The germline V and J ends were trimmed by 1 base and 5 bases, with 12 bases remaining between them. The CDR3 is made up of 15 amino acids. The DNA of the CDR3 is TGTGCCAGCTCACCACGAGGCGGCAGGGATCAGCCCCAGCATTTT. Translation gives CASSPRGGRDQPQHF.

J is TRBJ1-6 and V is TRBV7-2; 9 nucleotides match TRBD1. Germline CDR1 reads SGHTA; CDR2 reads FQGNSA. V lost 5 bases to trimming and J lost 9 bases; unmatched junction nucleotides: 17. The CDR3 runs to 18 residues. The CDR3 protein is CASSQAAVGQGRRSPLHF. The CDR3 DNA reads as TGTGCCAGCAGCCAAGCGGCTGTCGGACAGGGGCGCCGTTCACCCCTCCACTTT.

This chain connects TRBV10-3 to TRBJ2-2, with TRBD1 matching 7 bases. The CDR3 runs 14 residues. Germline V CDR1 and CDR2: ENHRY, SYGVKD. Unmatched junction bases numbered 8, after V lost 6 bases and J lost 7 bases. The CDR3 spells CAIRETGSDGELFF. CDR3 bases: TGTGCCATCAGGGAGACAGGGTCGGACGGGGAGCTGTTTTTT.

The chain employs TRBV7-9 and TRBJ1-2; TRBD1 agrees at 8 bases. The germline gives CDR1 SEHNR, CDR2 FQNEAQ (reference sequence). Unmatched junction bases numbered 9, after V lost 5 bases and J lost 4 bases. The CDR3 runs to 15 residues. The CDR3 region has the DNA TGTGCCAGCAGCCCACAGGGGGAGATCGGCTATGGCTACACCTTC. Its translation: CASSPQGEIGYGYTF.

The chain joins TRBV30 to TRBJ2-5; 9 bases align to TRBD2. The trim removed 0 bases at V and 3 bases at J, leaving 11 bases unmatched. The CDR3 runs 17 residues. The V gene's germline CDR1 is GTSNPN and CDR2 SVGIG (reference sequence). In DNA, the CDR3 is TGTGCCTGGAGTGTACTGGGGTCTAGCGGGGCTAAAGAGACCCAGTACTTC. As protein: CAWSVLGSSGAKETQYF.

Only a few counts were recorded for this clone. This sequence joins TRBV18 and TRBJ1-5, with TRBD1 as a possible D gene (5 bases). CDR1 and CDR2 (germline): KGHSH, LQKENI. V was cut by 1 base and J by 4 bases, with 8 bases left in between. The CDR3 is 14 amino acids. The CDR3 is CASSPLKGNQPQHF. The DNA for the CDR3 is TGTGCCAGCTCACCACTAAAGGGGAATCAGCCCCAGCATTTT.

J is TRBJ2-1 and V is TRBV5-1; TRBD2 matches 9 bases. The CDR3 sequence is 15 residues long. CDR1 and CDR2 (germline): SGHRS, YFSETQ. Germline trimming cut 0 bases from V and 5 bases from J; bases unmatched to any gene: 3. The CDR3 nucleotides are TGCGCCAGCAGCTTGGGCGGGAGGGCCGACAATGAGCAGTTCTTC. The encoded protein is CASSLGGRADNEQFF.

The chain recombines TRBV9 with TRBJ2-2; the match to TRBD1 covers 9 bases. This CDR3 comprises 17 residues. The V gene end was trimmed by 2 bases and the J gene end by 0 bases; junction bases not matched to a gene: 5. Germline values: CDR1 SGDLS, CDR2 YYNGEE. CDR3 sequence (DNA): TGTGCCAGCAGCGTTAGCACAGGGGGCGCGAACACCGGGGAGCTGTTTTTT. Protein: CASSVSTGGANTGELFF.

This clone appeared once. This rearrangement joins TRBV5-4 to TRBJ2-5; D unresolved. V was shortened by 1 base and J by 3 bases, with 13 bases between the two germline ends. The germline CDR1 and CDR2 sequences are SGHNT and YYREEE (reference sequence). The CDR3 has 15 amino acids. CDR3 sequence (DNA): TGTGCCAGCAGCTTGTGGGCAGGAACAGAAGAGACCCAGTACTTC. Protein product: CASSLWAGTEETQYF.

This CDR3 is CASGLAGDNNEQFF. CDR3 bases: TGTGCCAGCGGACTAGCGGGGGATAACAATGAGCAGTTCTTC. The chain employs TRBV7-3 and TRBJ2-1; 13 nucleotides match TRBD2. Per germline, CDR1 SGHTA and CDR2 FQGTGA. With 8 bases clipped from V and 5 bases from J, the junction kept 3 bases outside the gene matches. The CDR3 covers 14 residues.

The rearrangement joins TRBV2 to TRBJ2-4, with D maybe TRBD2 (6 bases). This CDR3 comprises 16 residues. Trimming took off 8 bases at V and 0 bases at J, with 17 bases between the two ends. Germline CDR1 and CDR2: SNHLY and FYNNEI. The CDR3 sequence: CASGTSRGLAKNIQYF. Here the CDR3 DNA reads TGTGCCAGCGGGACTTCTCGGGGATTAGCCAAAAACATTCAGTACTTC.

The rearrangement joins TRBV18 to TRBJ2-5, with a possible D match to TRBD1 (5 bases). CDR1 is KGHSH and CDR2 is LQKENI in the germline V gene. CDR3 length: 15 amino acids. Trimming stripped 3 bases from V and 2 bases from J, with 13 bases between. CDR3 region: CASSPLDTTQETQYF. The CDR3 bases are TGTGCCAGCTCACCGCTGGACACCACACAAGAGACCCAGTACTTC.

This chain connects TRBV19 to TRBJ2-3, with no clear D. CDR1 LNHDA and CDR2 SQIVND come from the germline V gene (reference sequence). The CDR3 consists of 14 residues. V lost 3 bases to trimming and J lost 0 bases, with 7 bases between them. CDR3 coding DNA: TGTGCCAGTAGTATCAGTCAAAGCACAGATACGCAGTATTTT. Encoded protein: CASSISQSTDTQYF.

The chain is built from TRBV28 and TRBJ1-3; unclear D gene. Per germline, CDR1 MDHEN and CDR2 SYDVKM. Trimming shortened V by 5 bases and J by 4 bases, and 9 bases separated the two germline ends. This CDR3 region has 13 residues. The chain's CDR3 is CASSAVRGNTIYF. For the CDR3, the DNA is TGTGCCAGCAGTGCTGTCCGGGGAAACACCATATATTTT.

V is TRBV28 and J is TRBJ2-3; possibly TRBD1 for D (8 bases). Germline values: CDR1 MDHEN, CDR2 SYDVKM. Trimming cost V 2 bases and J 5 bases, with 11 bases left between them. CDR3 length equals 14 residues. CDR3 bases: TGTGCCAGCAGTTTAAACAGGGGGGGAGATACGCAGTATTTT. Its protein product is CASSLNRGGDTQYF.